This is a list of T cell receptor beta chains from one sample in a study of CD8 T cells in Susac syndrome. TCRdb ran MiXCR on the immunoSEQ multiplex PCR reads and lists one entry per CDR3 protein. The sample lists fewer than 350,000 distinct CDR3 sequences, about 90% seen once, with approximately 0.065% in the top ten. Sequencing input: CD4+ T cells from PBMCs. These receptors originate from a human donor with multiple sclerosis. The CDR3 runs from the conserved cysteine through the conserved F or W. The D gene is left open where the match is weak. Expanded clones are given a class, and other clones once, few, many or no size at all.

j_call	clone_size	v_call	d_call	cdr3_aa	cdr3_nt
TRBJ1-1	-	TRBV19	-	CASRQTVNTEAFF	TGTGCCAGTAGGCAGACAGTGAACACTGAAGCTTTCTTT
TRBJ1-5	-	TRBV30	TRBD1	CAWSRGSEPQHF	TGTGCCTGGAGCAGGGGGTCGGAGCCCCAGCATTTT
TRBJ1-3	-	TRBV6-1	-	CASSDPRAGSGNTIYF	TGTGCCAGCAGTGACCCACGGGCAGGGTCCGGAAACACCATATATTTT
TRBJ2-2	-	TRBV10-3	TRBD1	CAISDGGRGLRELFF	TGTGCCATCAGTGATGGGGGAAGGGGGCTCAGGGAGCTGTTTTTT
TRBJ2-1	once	TRBV9	TRBD2	CASSVRTSGSVDNEQFF	TGTGCCAGCAGCGTGCGGACTAGCGGGAGCGTCGACAATGAGCAGTTCTTC
TRBJ1-1	-	TRBV9	-	CASSVDGGDTEAFF	TGTGCCAGCAGCGTAGACGGGGGGGACACTGAAGCTTTCTTT
TRBJ1-5	-	TRBV2	-	CASRTGNNQPQHF	TGTGCCAGCAGAACGGGGAACAATCAGCCCCAGCATTTT
TRBJ2-3	-	TRBV11-2	-	CASSLSGRNTDTQYF	TGTGCCAGCAGCTTATCGGGACGGAACACAGATACGCAGTATTTT
TRBJ2-4	-	TRBV5-4	TRBD2	CASSPTLAGRAKNIQYF	TGTGCCAGCAGCCCCACTCTAGCGGGAAGAGCCAAAAACATTCAGTACTTC
TRBJ2-1	-	TRBV30	-	CAWSRGTAINEQFF	TGTGCCTGGAGTCGCGGGACAGCGATAAATGAGCAGTTCTTC
TRBJ2-2	-	TRBV29-1	TRBD1	CSVRQGVRAGELFF	TGCAGCGTTAGGCAGGGGGTCCGGGCCGGGGAGCTGTTTTTT
TRBJ1-1	-	TRBV7-2	TRBD1	CASSLLGQGNTEAFF	TGTGCCAGCAGCTTACTGGGACAGGGGAACACTGAAGCTTTCTTT
TRBJ2-5	-	TRBV5-1	-	CASSRAGTPPEETQYF	TGCGCCAGCAGCCGGGCCGGGACACCACCTGAGGAGACCCAGTACTTC
TRBJ2-1	-	TRBV12-3/TRBV12-4	TRBD2	CASSPSSGTQFF	TGTGCCAGCAGCCCCTCTAGCGGGACGCAGTTCTTC
TRBJ2-3	once	TRBV30	-	CAWRGGVDTQYF	TGTGCCTGGAGGGGGGGCGTTGATACGCAGTATTTT
TRBJ2-3	-	TRBV4-3	-	CASSQDEGLATNTQYF	TGCGCCAGCAGCCAAGACGAAGGGCTAGCGACAAATACGCAGTATTTT
TRBJ2-3	-	TRBV3-1	-	CASSQGVGAYIGTQYF	TGTGCCAGCAGCCAAGGGGTAGGGGCTTACATAGGTACGCAGTATTTT
TRBJ2-7	few	TRBV19	TRBD1	CASSLTGGIYEQYF	TGTGCCAGTAGTCTGACAGGGGGCATTTACGAGCAGTACTTC
TRBJ2-5	-	TRBV5-6	TRBD2	CASSLLGGSQETQYF	TGTGCCAGCAGCTTGCTGGGGGGGTCCCAAGAGACCCAGTACTTC
TRBJ2-4	-	TRBV21-1	-	CASSKAARIEGTGGNIQYF	TGTGCCAGCAGCAAAGCTGCCCGTATCGAGGGGACCGGGGGGAACATTCAGTACTTC
TRBJ1-2	-	TRBV30	-	CAWSTGPLGWGYTF	TGTGCCTGGAGTACCGGCCCGTTGGGTTGGGGCTACACCTTC
TRBJ2-1	-	TRBV7-7	-	CASSLTPPTSSYNEQFF	TGTGCTAGCAGCCTCACCCCACCAACAAGCTCCTACAATGAGCAGTTCTTC
TRBJ2-3	-	TRBV2	-	CASSGRTPFTDTQYF	TGTGCCAGCAGTGGAAGGACCCCCTTCACAGATACGCAGTATTTT
TRBJ1-3	-	TRBV6-6	-	CASSYSAGNGNTIYF	TGTGCCAGCAGTTACTCGGCAGGGAACGGAAACACCATATATTTT
TRBJ1-1	few	TRBV11-2	-	CASSEGLQTEAFF	TGTGCCAGCAGCGAGGGGTTGCAAACTGAAGCTTTCTTT
TRBJ2-7	-	TRBV19	-	CASSIFQQGSYEQYF	TGTGCCAGTAGTATATTTCAACAGGGTTCCTACGAGCAGTACTTC
TRBJ1-5	-	TRBV12-3/TRBV12-4	-	CASSWRDHQPQHF	TGTGCCAGCAGTTGGAGGGACCATCAGCCCCAGCATTTT
TRBJ2-1	-	TRBV20-1	-	CSASRAGNNEQFF	TGCAGTGCTAGTCGAGCGGGCAACAATGAGCAGTTCTTC
TRBJ2-5	once	TRBV20-1	-	CSASDGKAQQETQYF	TGCAGTGCCAGCGATGGAAAGGCACAACAAGAGACCCAGTACTTC
TRBJ2-7	-	TRBV7-2	-	CASSFRQDRYEQYF	TGTGCCAGCAGCTTCCGACAGGACCGCTACGAGCAGTACTTC
TRBJ1-5	few	TRBV3-1	-	CASSQELGDQPQHF	TGTGCCAGCAGCCAAGAATTAGGGGATCAGCCCCAGCATTTT
TRBJ1-1	-	TRBV5-8	-	CATRPRGNTEAFF	TGTGCCACCAGACCTAGGGGAAACACTGAAGCTTTCTTT
TRBJ2-3	-	TRBV18	-	CASSPNSLTDTQYF	TGTGCCAGCTCACCGAATAGTTTGACAGATACGCAGTATTTT
TRBJ1-2	-	TRBV18	-	CASSPPRRNYGYTF	TGTGCCAGCTCACCACCGCGGCGAAACTATGGCTACACCTTC
TRBJ2-7	once	TRBV6-6	-	CASSYREASYEQYF	TGTGCCAGCAGTTACAGGGAGGCTTCCTACGAGCAGTACTTC
TRBJ2-3	-	TRBV15	TRBD1	CATSSRTGLGTQYF	TGTGCCACCAGCTCTCGGACAGGGTTAGGTACGCAGTATTTT
TRBJ1-1	-	TRBV6-1	-	CASRKAPPGENTEAFF	TGTGCCAGCCGAAAAGCCCCCCCTGGGGAGAACACTGAAGCTTTCTTT
TRBJ2-7	-	TRBV12-3/TRBV12-4	TRBD1	CASKLRTGVAYEQYF	TGTGCCAGCAAATTAAGGACAGGCGTCGCCTACGAGCAGTACTTC
TRBJ2-2	-	TRBV4-2	-	CASSQEHRLFTGELFF	TGTGCCAGCAGCCAAGAACACAGGTTGTTCACCGGGGAGCTGTTTTTT
TRBJ2-4	-	TRBV2	-	CASRRSTLAKNIQYF	TGTGCCAGCAGGCGGTCGACGTTAGCCAAAAACATTCAGTACTTC
TRBJ1-2	-	TRBV2	-	CASSDSSIQSGYTF	TGTGCCAGCAGTGACTCTTCGATACAGAGCGGCTACACCTTC
TRBJ2-2	-	TRBV7-2	-	CASSLEGLNTGELFF	TGTGCCAGCAGCCTAGAGGGGCTGAACACCGGGGAGCTGTTTTTT
TRBJ1-2	-	TRBV19	TRBD1	CASSNRTGYYGYTF	TGTGCCAGTAGTAACAGGACAGGGTACTATGGCTACACCTTC
TRBJ1-4	-	TRBV5-6	-	CTSSHYTATNEKLFF	TGTACCAGCAGCCATTACACTGCAACTAATGAAAAACTGTTTTTT
TRBJ2-3	-	TRBV7-2	TRBD2	CASSLALPGTSGVGTQYF	TGTGCCAGCAGCTTAGCGCTCCCCGGGACTAGCGGGGTTGGTACGCAGTATTTT